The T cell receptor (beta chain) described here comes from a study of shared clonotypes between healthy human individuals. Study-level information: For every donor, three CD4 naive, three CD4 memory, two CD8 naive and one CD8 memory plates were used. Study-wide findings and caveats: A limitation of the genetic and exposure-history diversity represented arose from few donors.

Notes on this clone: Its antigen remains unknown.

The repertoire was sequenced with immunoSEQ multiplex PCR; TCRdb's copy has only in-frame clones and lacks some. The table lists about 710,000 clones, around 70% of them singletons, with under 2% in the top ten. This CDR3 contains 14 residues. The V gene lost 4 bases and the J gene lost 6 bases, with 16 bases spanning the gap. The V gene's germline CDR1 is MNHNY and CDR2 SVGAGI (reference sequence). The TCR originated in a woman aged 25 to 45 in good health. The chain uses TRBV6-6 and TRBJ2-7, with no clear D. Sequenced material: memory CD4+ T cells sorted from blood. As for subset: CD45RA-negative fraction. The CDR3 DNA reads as TGTGCCAGCAGTTTCCGGCATCTCGTAGGCGAGCAGTACTTC. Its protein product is CASSFRHLVGEQYF.